The clone carrying this T cell receptor (beta chain) appeared once. Germline V gene sequence: CDR1 LNHDA, CDR2 SQIVND (reference sequence). The CDR3 sequence is 14 residues long. V lost 1 base, J lost 6 bases, and 2 bases stayed unmatched. This sample was included in a study of blood T cell repertoires in COVID-19. Study background: COVID-19 samples, acute and convalescent, were from the United States, Italy and Spain. Nucleic acid was either cDNA or gDNA, and it came from T cells, B-cell-depleted T cells, or PBMCs.

It was during active infection that Seattle patients were enrolled and then longitudinally followed. Authors' processing steps: Estimation of nucleated cell counts was performed using reference gene primer amplification. The data were produced by immunoSEQ multiplex PCR, yet TCRdb's version contains in-frame clones alone and is incomplete. The DNA gave D and trimming, while V, J and clone size come from that table. The table lists fewer than 250,000 clones, 92% of them singletons. This receptor was identified in a man between 60 and 70 years old with COVID-19, enrolled during active disease. Sequencing input: peripheral blood. The chain couples TRBV19 to TRBJ2-1, with 8 bases matching TRBD2. The CDR3 bases are TGTGCCAGTAGTATAGTCGCGGGAGGCAATGAGCAGTTCTTC. Translated: CASSIVAGGNEQFF.